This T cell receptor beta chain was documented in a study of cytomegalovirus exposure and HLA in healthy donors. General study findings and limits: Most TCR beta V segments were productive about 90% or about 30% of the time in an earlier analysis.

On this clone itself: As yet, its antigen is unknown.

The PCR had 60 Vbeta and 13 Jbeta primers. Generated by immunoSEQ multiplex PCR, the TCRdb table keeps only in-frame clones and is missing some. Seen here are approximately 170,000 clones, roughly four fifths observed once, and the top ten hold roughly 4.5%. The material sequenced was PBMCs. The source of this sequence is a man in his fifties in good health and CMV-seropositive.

As DNA, the CDR3 is TGTGCCAGCAGTGTGGTCGGGGGAAGAGAAAAACTGTTTTTT. This translates into CASSVVGGREKLFF. The gene calls are TRBV2 and TRBJ1-4; a possible D gene is TRBD1 (5 bases). This CDR3 region has 14 residues. CDR1 and CDR2 (germline): SNHLY, FYNNEI. Trimming removed 4 bases at V and 8 bases at J, with 14 bases between.